Listed here are 30 T cell receptor beta chains from one sample, sequenced in a study of PD-L1 blockade in urothelial cancer. Here immunoSEQ multiplex PCR was the method, and the copy in TCRdb shows in-frame clones only, minus some. Of roughly 56,000 clones in the sample, around 79% were seen once. The sample consisted of PBMCs, taken around atezolizumab (anti-PD-L1) treatment. The receptors derive from a man between 65 and 80 years old with urothelial cancer.

The chain couples TRBV7-3 to TRBJ1-5, with 8 nucleotides matching TRBD1. J lost 4 bases, V lost 5 bases, and 10 bases had no gene match. The CDR3 spans 16 residues. Germline CDR1 and CDR2: SGHTA and FQGTGA. The CDR3 loop reads CASSARSDRANQPQHF. The CDR3 region has the DNA TGTGCCAGCAGCGCCCGTTCGGACAGGGCAAATCAGCCCCAGCATTTT.

This chain links TRBV28 with TRBJ2-1; TRBD1 is a possible D gene (5 bases). The CDR3 loop spans 12 amino acids. Trimming took 6 bases from V and 7 from J, leaving 10 bases between them. The germline gives CDR1 MDHEN, CDR2 SYDVKM. In DNA, the CDR3 is TGTGCCAGCAGCCAGGGTGAGAATGAGCAGTTCTTC. It translates to CASSQGENEQFF.

V usage is TRBV29-1 and J usage is TRBJ2-3; D perhaps matches TRBD2 (5 bases). The V gene's germline CDR1 is SQVTM and CDR2 ANQGSEA. Deletions cut 4 bases from V and 0 bases from J, with 5 bases between. The CDR3 runs to 12 residues. CDR3 nucleotides: TGCAGCGTTGGGACTAGCACAGATACGCAGTATTTT. This sequence encodes CSVGTSTDTQYF.

This clone occurred a few times. J is TRBJ2-7 and V is TRBV7-2; 8 bases are shared with TRBD1. The CDR3 runs to 17 residues. Unmatched junction bases numbered 14, after V lost 3 bases and J lost 4 bases. Germline V lookup: CDR1 SGHTA, CDR2 FQGNSA. CDR3 sequence (DNA): TGTGCCAGCAGCTTGACAGGGGTGGTTACTAGCTATTACGAGCAGTACTTC. Encoded protein: CASSLTGVVTSYYEQYF.

The chain has TRBV15 and TRBJ2-7; possible D gene TRBD1, 6 bases. Trimming stripped 0 bases from V and 4 bases from J, with 19 bases between. The CDR3 spans 17 residues. Germline loops: CDR1 LNHNV, CDR2 YYDKDF (reference sequence). As DNA, the CDR3 is TGTGCCACCAGCAGAGATCTAGGGGGAGAGGGTGGATACGAGCAGTACTTC. This codes for CATSRDLGGEGGYEQYF.

The chain is built from TRBV18 and TRBJ2-6; maybe TRBD1 (6 bases). The CDR3 is 16 residues long. The germline V and J ends were trimmed by 2 bases and 2 bases, with 10 bases remaining between them. Germline V gives CDR1 KGHSH, CDR2 LQKENI. CDR3 loop: CASSPNSGAGANVLTF. CDR3 DNA sequence: TGTGCCAGCTCACCAAATTCAGGGGCTGGGGCCAACGTCCTGACTTTC.

This clone has more than one count but fewer than ten. V is TRBV6-1 and J is TRBJ2-7, with 8 bases fitting TRBD1. Unmatched junction bases numbered 8, after V lost 3 bases and J lost 4 bases. CDR1 and CDR2 from the germline V gene are MNHNS and SASEGT. CDR3 size: 15 residues. The CDR3 spells CASSELAGGRYEQYF. The CDR3 bases are TGTGCCAGCAGTGAGCTGGCAGGGGGCCGGTACGAGCAGTACTTC.

The chain links TRBV11-2 to TRBJ2-7, with 10 bases that match TRBD1. V was clipped by 5 bases and J by 0 bases; unmatched bases: 7. The CDR3 is made up of 16 amino acids. CDR1 SGHAT and CDR2 FQNNGV come from the germline V gene. The CDR3 DNA is TGTGCCAGCAGCACCCATCGGACAGGGGGCTCCTACGAGCAGTACTTC. Its translation: CASSTHRTGGSYEQYF.

V usage is TRBV4-1 and J usage is TRBJ2-7; a weak D match, TRBD1 (6 bases). The ends were cut back, 0 bases at V and 4 bases at J, with 13 bases in the middle. The germline gives CDR1 MGHRA, CDR2 YSYEKL. There are 15 residues in the CDR3. The CDR3 spells CASSQDAGAAYEQYF. For the CDR3, the DNA is TGCGCCAGCAGCCAAGACGCAGGGGCGGCGTACGAGCAGTACTTC.

The gene calls are TRBV23-1 and TRBJ1-5; 11 bases fit TRBD1. TRBV23-1 is recorded as an ORF, its role being uncertain. This CDR3 region has 20 residues. J lost 0 bases, V lost 0 bases, and 10 bases had no gene match. The CDR3 reads CASSQSQGTGGRSSNQPQHF. CDR3 coding DNA: TGCGCCAGCAGTCAATCCCAAGGGACAGGGGGGAGGTCTAGCAATCAGCCCCAGCATTTT.

The rearrangement uses TRBV9 and TRBJ2-3; D may be TRBD2 (6 bases). V was pared by 2 bases and J by 3 bases, with 10 bases between. The CDR3 has 14 residues. CDR1 is SGDLS and CDR2 is YYNGEE in the germline V gene. The CDR3 nucleotides are TGTGCCAGCAGCGTTCTAGCGTGGACAGATACGCAGTATTTT. Its protein product is CASSVLAWTDTQYF.

The chain carries TRBV7-9 and TRBJ2-7, with unresolved D. The V gene's germline CDR1 is SEHNR and CDR2 FQNEAQ (reference sequence). Between the trimmed V and J ends, which lost 4 bases and 2 bases, there was a span of 12 bases. The CDR3 consists of 14 residues. The CDR3 DNA reads as TGTGCCAGCAGCTCCACCGAACAACCCTACGAGCAGTACTTC. This sequence encodes CASSSTEQPYEQYF.

The DNA of the CDR3 is TGTGCCAGCAGGCCGGGACAGGGTGGCTATGGCTACACCTTC. Translated: CASRPGQGGYGYTF. The chain carries TRBV6-6 and TRBJ1-2; TRBD1 agrees at 9 bases. Germline CDR1 reads MNHNY; CDR2 reads SVGAGI (reference sequence). V lost 6 bases, J lost 4 bases, and 6 bases stayed unmatched. CDR3 length: 14 residues.

This clone occurred a few times. This chain uses TRBV28 with TRBJ1-4, with D perhaps matching TRBD1 (5 bases). CDR3 length: 16 amino acids. Trimming removed 7 bases at V and 7 bases at J, with 22 bases between. The V gene's germline CDR1 is MDHEN and CDR2 SYDVKM. CDR3 sequence reads: CASTPETASGSEKLFF. As DNA, the CDR3 is TGTGCCAGCACCCCCGAGACAGCCAGTGGTAGTGAAAAACTGTTTTTT. Full variable domain (remainder filled in from reference TRBV28 and TRBJ1-4): DVKVTQSSRYLVKRTGEKVFLECVQDMDHENMFWYRQDPGLGLRLIYFSYDVKMKEKGDIPEGYSVSREKKERFSLILESASTNQTSMYLCASTPETASGSEKLFFGSGTQLSVL.

The rearrangement joins TRBV19 to TRBJ1-2; D gene unclear. V shed 5 bases and J shed 6 bases, with 16 bases lying between them. The CDR3 runs to 14 residues. CDR1 and CDR2 (germline): LNHDA, SQIVND (reference sequence). Written as DNA, the CDR3 is TGTGCCAGTAGTCGAAGGCCGGAGAGCGATGGCTACACCTTC. It codes for CASSRRPESDGYTF.

The chain couples TRBV2 to TRBJ1-4; TRBD1 is a possible D gene (6 bases). Germline V gene data show CDR1 as SNHLY and CDR2 as FYNNEI. This CDR3 contains 13 residues. The V and J ends lost 6 bases and 10 bases respectively, with 15 bases between them. CDR3 sequence: CASSPGGAGKLFF. The DNA of the CDR3 is TGTGCCAGCAGCCCTGGGGGGGCAGGAAAACTGTTTTTT.

This chain joins TRBV5-4 and TRBJ1-1; 7 bases map to TRBD1. The germline V gene encodes CDR1 SGHNT and CDR2 YYREEE (reference sequence). The junction had 7 bases not matched to a gene; V was cut back by 3 bases and J by 8 bases. The CDR3 has 13 amino acids. This CDR3 is CASSWGQRNEAFF. CDR3 bases: TGTGCCAGCAGCTGGGGACAGAGAAACGAAGCTTTCTTT.

The genes are TRBV18 and TRBJ1-4; 8 nucleotides match TRBD1. The germline V gene encodes CDR1 KGHSH and CDR2 LQKENI. J gave up 7 bases and V 6 bases, and 10 bases lay outside the gene matches. There are 15 residues in the CDR3. CDR3 in DNA: TGTGCCAGCTCGGTCTCAGGGGGCTCGAGTGAAAAACTGTTTTTT. Translated: CASSVSGGSSEKLFF.

The rearrangement uses TRBV5-1 and TRBJ2-3; 10 bases fit TRBD1. CDR1 is SGHRS, CDR2 YFSETQ, per germline. V gave up 5 bases and J gave up 1 base; unmatched junction bases: 4. CDR3 size: 15 residues. CDR3 amino acids: CASRSGTGGTDTQYF. CDR3 DNA sequence: TGCGCCAGCAGGTCCGGGACAGGGGGCACAGATACGCAGTATTTT.

This chain uses TRBV19 with TRBJ1-4, with 7 bases lining up with TRBD1. The CDR3 contains 15 residues. Trimming cost V 6 bases and J 5 bases; bases outside gene matches: 9. Germline V gene lookup returns CDR1 LNHDA and CDR2 SQIVND (reference sequence). CDR3 sequence: CASRLGQVHNEKLFF. The CDR3 bases are TGTGCCAGTAGACTTGGACAGGTGCACAATGAAAAACTGTTTTTT. Based on the CDR3 plus reference TRBV19 and TRBJ1-4, the full variable domain is DGGITQSPKYLFRKEGQNVTLSCEQNLNHDAMYWYRQDPGQGLRLIYYSQIVNDFQKGDIAEGYSVSREKKESFPLTVTSAQKNPTAFYLCASRLGQVHNEKLFFGSGTQLSVL.

The chain employs TRBV5-1 and TRBJ1-1; 12 positions match TRBD1. The V segment lost 1 base and the J segment 3 bases; nucleotides outside the gene matches: 4. The CDR3 covers 16 residues. CDR1 and CDR2 (germline): SGHRS, YFSETQ. CDR3 protein: CASSLSGTGGYTEAFF. The CDR3 nucleotides read TGCGCCAGCAGCTTGAGCGGGACAGGGGGCTACACTGAAGCTTTCTTT.

The chain employs TRBV7-8 and TRBJ1-3; unclear D gene. This CDR3 is 14 amino acids long. Germline CDR1 and CDR2: SGHVS and FQNEAQ. The V gene lost 1 base and the J gene lost 3 bases, with 7 bases spanning the gap. The CDR3 DNA reads as TGTGCCAGCAGCTTAGGACTGTTTGGAAACACCATATATTTT. Translated, it gives CASSLGLFGNTIYF.

The CDR3 reads CASSYGGGSQPQHF. For the CDR3, the DNA is TGTGCCAGCAGTTACGGCGGGGGGAGTCAGCCCCAGCATTTT. The chain is built from TRBV6-5 and TRBJ1-5; the D gene is possibly TRBD1 (5 bases). The CDR3 has 14 residues. V lost 2 bases and J lost 6, with 11 bases in between. CDR1 and CDR2 (germline): MNHEY, SVGAGI.

The chain employs TRBV27 and TRBJ2-2; possibly TRBD1 for D (5 bases). V lost 4 bases, J lost 4 bases, and 13 bases lay in between. The V gene's germline CDR1 is MNHEY and CDR2 SMNVEV (reference sequence). The CDR3 is 15 residues long. CDR3 DNA: TGTGCCAGCAGTTGGGGCCCTCAGGGCACCGGGGAGCTGTTTTTT. Translation: CASSWGPQGTGELFF.

The chain recombines TRBV19 with TRBJ2-1; maybe TRBD2 (5 bases). Trimming left V 5 bases short and J 6 bases short, with 14 bases between. Germline lookup yields CDR1 LNHDA and CDR2 SQIVND (reference sequence). The CDR3 loop spans 14 amino acids. The CDR3 DNA follows: TGTGCCAGTAGTCGGGCAGCGGTGGGCAATGAGCAGTTCTTC. This codes for CASSRAAVGNEQFF.

This clone is a singleton in its sample. The chain carries TRBV9 and TRBJ2-3; perhaps TRBD2 as D (5 bases). Trimming stripped 3 bases from V and 6 bases from J, with 11 bases between. This CDR3 is 13 amino acids long. Per the germline V gene, CDR1 is SGDLS and CDR2 is YYNGEE. The CDR3 reads CASSGGFGDTQYF. CDR3 nucleotide sequence: TGTGCCAGCAGCGGCGGGTTTGGGGATACGCAGTATTTT.

The DNA for the CDR3 is TGCGCCAGCAGCCGAAGCGGGAGCTCCTACAATGAGCAGTTCTTC. It is translated as CASSRSGSSYNEQFF. The rearrangement uses TRBV4-1 and TRBJ2-1; 8 bases agree with TRBD2. The CDR3 has 15 amino acids. Germline V gene lookup returns CDR1 MGHRA and CDR2 YSYEKL. The trim removed 4 bases at V and 0 bases at J, leaving 2 bases unmatched.

The V gene is TRBV6-1, the J gene TRBJ2-7; D is possibly TRBD1 (6 bases). V was clipped by 11 bases and J by 4 bases, with 18 bases between them. The CDR3 has 13 amino acids. Germline loops: CDR1 MNHNS, CDR2 SASEGT. The CDR3 DNA sequence: TGTGCCGCCACGCCGGACAGAGCTTACGAGCAGTACTTC. Translated: CAATPDRAYEQYF.

This clone has just one count. This rearrangement joins TRBV10-2 to TRBJ2-1; 9 nucleotides line up with TRBD2. This CDR3 region has 15 residues. In germline, CDR1 is WSHSY, CDR2 SAAADI. The V segment lost 7 bases and the J segment 8 bases; nucleotides outside the gene matches: 12. CDR3 DNA sequence: TGCGCCAGCAAATCGGAGGGGACTAGCAGCTATGAGCAGTTCTTC. This gives the protein CASKSEGTSSYEQFF.

The chain uses TRBV7-2 and TRBJ1-1; TRBD1 agrees at 12 bases. Germline CDR1 and CDR2: SGHTA and FQGNSA. V trimming: 5 bases; J trimming: 11 bases; junction bases outside the gene matches: 12. The CDR3 is made up of 15 amino acids. This chain's CDR3 is CASSLRSGTGGGAFF. The CDR3 DNA reads TGTGCCAGCAGCCTCCGTTCTGGGACAGGGGGCGGGGCTTTCTTT.